The 2 T cell receptor beta chains below were found in one sample sequenced in a study of blood T cell repertoires in COVID-19 (dated by TCRdb to about 2020). Library method: the immunoSEQ multiplex PCR assay. Not all clones reach the TCRdb copy of this immuneACCESS table, which keeps in-frame sequences only. Checked studies attribute under half of the gap to unresolved V genes and leave the rest unexplained. Across this sample there are about 110,000 clones, with about two thirds seen only once. Together, the top ten hold around 0.9% of the sample. Sequenced sample: peripheral blood. The receptor source for this set is a human donor with acute or convalescent COVID-19. The donor label of this sample is uncertain.

This clone came up once. This chain connects TRBV2 to TRBJ2-1, with 7 positions matching TRBD1. The V gene's germline CDR1 is SNHLY and CDR2 FYNNEI. The ends lost 7 bases at V and 0 bases at J; junction bases unmatched: 6. This CDR3 region has 15 residues. The CDR3 DNA reads as TGTGCCAGCATCCCAGACAGGGCCTCCTACAATGAGCAGTTCTTC. Translated, it gives CASIPDRASYNEQFF.

The chain joins TRBV6-5 to TRBJ1-3; D not certain. CDR3 size: 15 residues. Germline values: CDR1 MNHEY, CDR2 SVGAGI. V shed 4 bases and J shed 3 bases, with 13 bases lying between them. CDR3 DNA sequence: TGTGCCAGCAGTTCGGAGGGAGGGTATGGAAACACCATATATTTT. Translating it yields CASSSEGGYGNTIYF.